These 23 T cell receptor beta chains were all obtained from the same sample, sequenced in a study of cytomegalovirus exposure and HLA in healthy donors. PCR was performed using 60 Vbeta and 13 Jbeta primers. Sequenced by immunoSEQ multiplex PCR; TCRdb stores in-frame clones only, minus some. Here the sample spans roughly 130,000 clones, about 85% being singletons. Sequenced input: PBMCs. Every receptor here comes from a boy younger than 18 in good health and CMV-seronegative.

The rearrangement joins TRBV4-1 to TRBJ2-7, with a tentative D call TRBD2 (5 bases). The V end lost 0 bases, the J end lost 1 base, and 13 bases lay between the germline ends. The CDR3 runs 16 residues. Germline V gene lookup returns CDR1 MGHRA and CDR2 YSYEKL. CDR3 sequence (DNA): TGCGCCAGCAGCCAAGATGGGGAGTACTGGTCCTACGAGCAGTACTTC. This sequence encodes CASSQDGEYWSYEQYF.

The V call is TRBV2, the J call TRBJ1-1; D perhaps matches TRBD1 (6 bases). The V end lost 2 bases, the J end lost 1 base, and 11 bases lay between the germline ends. From germline, CDR1 is SNHLY and CDR2 FYNNEI. The CDR3 contains 15 residues. The CDR3, as DNA: TGTGCCAGCAGTGAATCCCCAGGGGAGAACACTGAAGCTTTCTTT. This gives the protein CASSESPGENTEAFF.

The gene calls are TRBV18 and TRBJ1-2; a possible D gene is TRBD1 (6 bases). The CDR3 has 16 residues. CDR1 and CDR2 (germline): KGHSH, LQKENI. Trimming took 3 bases from V and 6 from J, leaving 20 bases between them. The CDR3 region has the DNA TGTGCCAGCTCACCCCTACAGGGACCCCAGGGGAATGGCTACACCTTC. It yields the protein CASSPLQGPQGNGYTF. The full variable domain, in which reference TRBV18 and TRBJ1-2 provide the parts outside the CDR3, is NAGVMQNPRHLVRRRGQEARLRCSPMKGHSHVYWYRQLPEEGLKFMVYLQKENIIDESGMPKERFSAEFPKEGPSILRIQQVVRGDSAAYFCASSPLQGPQGNGYTFGSGTRLTVV.

CDR3 sequence: CSVEAAGRDRTSGYTF. The CDR3 DNA reads as TGCAGCGTTGAAGCGGCGGGACGGGACAGGACCTCTGGCTACACCTTC. V gene TRBV29-1 combines with J gene TRBJ1-2; 8 bases line up with TRBD1. V lost 1 base, J lost 7 bases, and 14 bases stayed unmatched. The germline gives CDR1 SQVTM, CDR2 ANQGSEA. The CDR3 totals 16 residues.

About this clone itself: In the same sample, other DNA sequences code for this CDR3. J is TRBJ1-5 and V is TRBV19; a possible D gene is TRBD1 (5 bases). From germline, CDR1 is LNHDA and CDR2 SQIVND (reference sequence). Trimming shortened V by 5 bases and J by 2 bases, and 7 bases separated the two germline ends. The CDR3 extends over 13 amino acids. The CDR3 nucleotides read TGTGCCAGTAGTTTACAGGGCAATCAGCCCCAGCATTTT. As protein: CASSLQGNQPQHF.

V gene TRBV20-1 combines with J gene TRBJ1-1; no reliable D call. Trimming removed 2 bases from V and 7 bases from J, with 8 bases in between. This CDR3 is 11 amino acids long. CDR1 and CDR2 from the germline V gene are DFQATT and SNEGSKA (reference sequence). The CDR3 nucleotides read TGCAGTGCTAGATTGGTCAGTGAAGCTTTCTTT. This codes for CSARLVSEAFF.

With respect to this clone: The germline gene is not matched at one end of the junction; a read error may be the cause. This chain joins TRBV7-9 and TRBJ2-7, with 8 nucleotides matching TRBD2. Germline assignment: CDR1 SEHNR and CDR2 FQNEAQ (reference sequence). This CDR3 is 13 amino acids long. CDR3 protein: CSSSYGLAHEQYF. DNA of the CDR3: TGTTCCAGCAGCTATGGACTAGCCCACGAGCAGTACTTC.

The V call is TRBV25-1, the J call TRBJ1-2; possible D gene TRBD1, 6 bases. The CDR3 spans 14 residues. V was pared by 6 bases and J by 6 bases, with 17 bases between. Per the germline V gene, CDR1 is MGHDK and CDR2 is SYGVNS. The CDR3 DNA reads as TGTGCCAGCAGCGATCGGACAGCCGTTCATGGCTACACCTTC. Amino acids: CASSDRTAVHGYTF.

The J gene is TRBJ2-5, the V gene TRBV2, with TRBD2 matching 14 bases. V lost 2 bases, J lost 4 bases, and 6 bases stayed unmatched. Germline V CDR1 and CDR2: SNHLY, FYNNEI. CDR3 length equals 17 residues. DNA of the CDR3: TGTGCCAGCAGTGAAAGGGGACTAGCGGGGGAGGGAGAGACCCAGTACTTC. Translated: CASSERGLAGEGETQYF.

This chain uses TRBV27 with TRBJ2-3, with D maybe TRBD1 (5 bases). The CDR3 covers 13 residues. Trimming took 8 bases from V and 4 from J, leaving 13 bases between them. The V gene's germline CDR1 is MNHEY and CDR2 SMNVEV (reference sequence). In nucleotides, the CDR3 is TGTGCCAGCCATCCGCAGGGCTCAGATACGCAGTATTTT. This translates into CASHPQGSDTQYF.

The chain links TRBV18 to TRBJ1-2; D unresolved. The germline V gene encodes CDR1 KGHSH and CDR2 LQKENI. The CDR3 totals 14 residues. Trimming stripped 2 bases from V and 8 bases from J, with 15 bases between. The CDR3 region has the DNA TGTGCCAGCTCACCAGAGACCCGAGGAGTAGGCTACACCTTC. This codes for CASSPETRGVGYTF.

This chain's CDR3 is CASRQGYMGEQYF. The CDR3 coding sequence is TGTGCCAGCCGACAGGGCTATATGGGGGAGCAGTACTTC. J is TRBJ2-7 and V is TRBV27, with TRBD1 matching over 7 bases. The V segment lost 8 bases and the J segment 7 bases; nucleotides outside the gene matches: 11. The CDR3 totals 13 residues. The germline V gene has CDR1 MNHEY and CDR2 SMNVEV (reference sequence).

This clone has just one count. The CDR3 here is CASSVQPAVGNEQFF. In DNA form, the CDR3 reads TGTGCCAGCAGCGTTCAGCCGGCGGTAGGCAATGAGCAGTTCTTC. This chain uses TRBV9 with TRBJ2-1; D remains ambiguous. CDR1 and CDR2 (germline): SGDLS, YYNGEE. V was clipped by 2 bases and J by 6 bases, with 15 bases between them. The CDR3 is 15 amino acids.

The chain links TRBV28 to TRBJ1-1; D remains ambiguous. V lost 1 base and J 2 bases, leaving 20 bases between the germline ends. Germline assignment: CDR1 MDHEN and CDR2 SYDVKM. CDR3 size: 18 residues. As DNA, the CDR3 is TGTGCCAGCAGTTTATCGCCAACTTATACAGAGTTTAACACTGAAGCTTTCTTT. Translated: CASSLSPTYTEFNTEAFF.

This clone was seen only a few times. The chain carries TRBV5-4 and TRBJ1-1; 9 bases are a match to TRBD1. CDR3 length: 16 amino acids. CDR1 and CDR2 from the germline V gene are SGHNT and YYREEE (reference sequence). The V segment lost 0 bases and the J segment 4 bases; nucleotides outside the gene matches: 7. The CDR3 spells CASSLAAGQGPTEAFF. The DNA for the CDR3 is TGTGCCAGCAGCTTGGCCGCCGGACAGGGGCCCACTGAAGCTTTCTTT. Based on the CDR3 plus reference TRBV5-4 and TRBJ1-1, the full variable domain is ETGVTQSPTHLIKTRGQQVTLRCSSQSGHNTVSWYQQALGQGPQFIFQYYREEENGRGNFPPRFSGLQFPNYSSELNVNALELDDSALYLCASSLAAGQGPTEAFFGQGTRLTVV.

The J gene is TRBJ2-1, the V gene TRBV11-3; 9 bases agree with TRBD1. The CDR3 is made up of 18 amino acids. Trimming took 1 base from V and 8 from J; bases not matched to a gene: 15. CDR1 SGHNT and CDR2 YENEEA come from the germline V gene. Written as DNA, the CDR3 is TGTGCCAGCAGCTTAGGAAACCCTCCTCGGGACAGGGAGCATGAGCAGTTCTTC. Translated: CASSLGNPPRDREHEQFF. The whole variable domain, filled in from reference TRBV11-3 and TRBJ2-1, reads EAGVVQSPRYKIIEKKQPVAFWCNPISGHNTLYWYLQNLGQGPELLIRYENEEAVDDSQLPKDRFSAERLKGVDSTLKIQPAELGDSAVYLCASSLGNPPRDREHEQFFGPGTRLTVL.

The chain has TRBV7-2 and TRBJ2-7; tentatively, D is TRBD1 (6 bases). The CDR3 sequence is 16 residues long. Germline CDR1 is SGHTA and CDR2 is FQGNSA. Trimming took off 0 bases at V and 2 bases at J, with 14 bases between the two ends. CDR3 in DNA: TGTGCCAGCAGCTTAGCAGGGACAACATTTCCCTACGAGCAGTACTTC. This encodes CASSLAGTTFPYEQYF.

The chain recombines TRBV7-2 with TRBJ2-7, with TRBD2 matching 10 bases. The CDR3 runs to 13 residues. V was pared by 4 bases and J by 7 bases, with 4 bases of the junction left unmatched. In germline, CDR1 is SGHTA, CDR2 FQGNSA. This chain's CDR3 is CASSSRTSGEQYF. In nucleotides, the CDR3 is TGTGCCAGCAGCTCCCGGACTAGCGGAGAGCAGTACTTC.

The chain combines TRBV9 with TRBJ2-7, with D perhaps TRBD2 (6 bases). V lost 5 bases to trimming and J lost 4 bases, with 19 bases between them. CDR3 length: 15 residues. Germline loops: CDR1 SGDLS, CDR2 YYNGEE. The DNA for the CDR3 is TGTGCCAGCAGTCTAGTCGGGGGAGAAGGGTACGAGCAGTACTTC. Protein sequence: CASSLVGGEGYEQYF.

CDR3 sequence: CASSQTHRDGYTF. The DNA for the CDR3 is TGCGCCAGCAGTCAAACCCACAGGGATGGCTACACCTTC. The V call is TRBV23-1, the J call TRBJ1-2, with D tentatively TRBD1 (6 bases). TRBV23-1 belongs to the ORF category, with a function that is uncertain. CDR3 length: 13 amino acids. Trimming removed 2 bases from V and 6 bases from J, with 10 bases in between.

This chain connects TRBV4-3 to TRBJ2-3, with 9 bases identical to TRBD2. The CDR3 covers 16 residues. Per germline, CDR1 LGHNA and CDR2 YSLEER. The V segment lost 4 bases and the J segment 2 bases; nucleotides outside the gene matches: 7. CDR3 sequence: CASSRALAGTTDTQYF. DNA of the CDR3: TGCGCCAGCAGCCGCGCCCTAGCGGGGACCACAGATACGCAGTATTTT.

The genes are TRBV7-6 and TRBJ2-5; 12 bases map to TRBD2. The V and J ends lost 4 bases and 5 bases, in that order; junction bases with no gene match: 5. The CDR3 extends over 15 amino acids. Germline CDR1 and CDR2: SGHVS and FNYEAQ. The CDR3 protein is CASSYTSGGWETQYF. For the CDR3, the DNA is TGTGCCAGCAGCTATACTAGCGGGGGGTGGGAGACCCAGTACTTC.

The gene calls are TRBV5-1 and TRBJ1-2; D call uncertain. Germline CDR1 reads SGHRS; CDR2 reads YFSETQ. V lost 3 bases, J lost 5 bases, and 8 bases lay in between. The CDR3 length is 12 residues. CDR3 bases: TGCGCCAGCAGCTCACCTAGTTATGGCTACACCTTC. Its translation: CASSSPSYGYTF.